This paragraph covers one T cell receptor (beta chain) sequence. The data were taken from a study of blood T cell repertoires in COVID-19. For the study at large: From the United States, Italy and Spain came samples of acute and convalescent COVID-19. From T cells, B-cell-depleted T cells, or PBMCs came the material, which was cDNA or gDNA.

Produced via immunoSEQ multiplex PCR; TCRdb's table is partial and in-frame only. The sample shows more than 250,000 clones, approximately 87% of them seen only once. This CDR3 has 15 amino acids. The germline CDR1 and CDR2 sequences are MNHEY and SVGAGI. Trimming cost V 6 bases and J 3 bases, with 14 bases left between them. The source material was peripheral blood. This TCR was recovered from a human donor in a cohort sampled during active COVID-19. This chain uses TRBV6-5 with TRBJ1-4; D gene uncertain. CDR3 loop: CASRPEGEANEKLFF. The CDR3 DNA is TGTGCCAGCAGGCCCGAGGGTGAAGCTAATGAAAAACTGTTTTTT.